Shown below are 8 T cell receptor beta chains from a single sample sequenced in a study of shared clonotypes between healthy human individuals. Libraries were prepared by immunoSEQ multiplex PCR; TCRdb keeps only in-frame clonotypes and omits some of them. The top ten hold roughly 0.36% of the sample, which has 2 million to 3 million clones, approximately 93% seen once. Source material: naive CD4+ T cells from PBMCs. Subset specified: CD45RA+ positively selected. The receptors shown here come from a young man in good health. Some clones in this sample may be carry-over from other donors' samples.

This chain links TRBV28 with TRBJ2-1; tentatively, D is TRBD2 (7 bases). In germline, CDR1 is MDHEN, CDR2 SYDVKM. CDR3 size: 18 residues. V lost 6 bases, J lost 2 bases, and 23 bases lay in between. The CDR3 DNA reads as TGTGCCAGCAGCCCCTACCTAACCCGGGGGGCGGCCTACAATGAGCAGTTCTTC. Translating gives CASSPYLTRGAAYNEQFF.

Note on this clone: The same CDR3 arises from other DNA sequences in this sample as well. V usage is TRBV5-4 and J usage is TRBJ2-3; D unresolved. The germline V gene encodes CDR1 SGHNT and CDR2 YYREEE (reference sequence). The V end lost 5 bases, the J end lost 1 base, and 8 bases lay between the germline ends. CDR3 size: 13 residues. This CDR3 is CASSSVGTDTQYF. Here the CDR3 DNA reads TGTGCCAGCAGTTCCGTAGGCACAGATACGCAGTATTTT.

This sequence joins TRBV28 and TRBJ1-2; D not resolved. Trimming removed 7 bases at V and 8 bases at J, with 17 bases between. CDR3 length equals 13 residues. In germline, CDR1 is MDHEN, CDR2 SYDVKM. The CDR3 DNA follows: TGTGCCAGCAAAATGGGAGCGGCGTCGGGCTACACCTTC. This codes for CASKMGAASGYTF.

V usage is TRBV5-8 and J usage is TRBJ2-7; possibly TRBD2 for D (5 bases). CDR3 length: 13 residues. Trimming cost V 1 base and J 2 bases, with 7 bases left between them. Germline V lookup: CDR1 SGHTS, CDR2 YDEGEE. The CDR3 protein is CASSLRGTYEQYF. In DNA form, the CDR3 reads TGTGCCAGCAGCTTGCGGGGTACCTACGAGCAGTACTTC. The full variable domain, completed using reference TRBV5-8 and TRBJ2-7, is EAGVTQSPTHLIKTRGQQATLRCSPISGHTSVYWYQQALGLGLQFLLWYDEGEERNRGNFPPRFSGRQFPNYSSELNVNALELEDSALYLCASSLRGTYEQYFGPGTRLTVT.

V and J are TRBV28 and TRBJ2-2; 11 bases line up with TRBD2. The CDR3 is made up of 24 amino acids. The V and J ends lost 2 bases and 3 bases, in that order; junction bases with no gene match: 26. Germline values: CDR1 MDHEN, CDR2 SYDVKM. CDR3: CASSLAWSLAGERSGEWDTGELFF. The CDR3 DNA reads TGTGCCAGCAGTTTAGCATGGTCACTAGCGGGAGAAAGGAGCGGCGAGTGGGACACCGGGGAGCTGTTTTTT.

This clone was seen a few times. The rearrangement uses TRBV5-4 and TRBJ1-1; no clear D. The V gene's germline CDR1 is SGHNT and CDR2 YYREEE (reference sequence). The CDR3 is made up of 16 amino acids. The V and J ends lost 0 bases and 2 bases respectively, with 14 bases between them. CDR3 DNA sequence: TGTGCCAGCAGCTTGGGGGTAGGCGACCTTAACACTGAAGCTTTCTTT. It codes for CASSLGVGDLNTEAFF.

The V and J genes are TRBV27 and TRBJ2-7, with 7 bases fitting TRBD1. The CDR3 is made up of 15 amino acids. J lost 0 bases, V lost 0 bases, and 2 bases had no gene match. Germline V gives CDR1 MNHEY, CDR2 SMNVEV (reference sequence). CDR3 nucleotide sequence: TGTGCCAGCAGTTTATCGGCAGGGGGCTCCTACGAGCAGTACTTC. It specifies CASSLSAGGSYEQYF.

CDR3 residues: CAWSPGLAGGPDTQYF. CDR3 DNA sequence: TGTGCCTGGAGTCCGGGACTAGCGGGAGGGCCAGATACGCAGTATTTT. This rearrangement joins TRBV30 to TRBJ2-3; 16 bases are shared with TRBD2. V was clipped by 2 bases and J by 4 bases; unmatched bases: 3. CDR1 and CDR2 (germline): GTSNPN, SVGIG (reference sequence). The CDR3 loop spans 16 amino acids.